What follows are 2 T cell receptor beta chains derived from one specimen sequenced in a study of blood T cells in healthy people across ages. Primers used in a second PCR of roughly 6 to 12 cycles were a sample-barcoded 5' primer and a J-beta primer mix. TCRdb re-analysed the 5' RACE reads in MiXCR, keeping a single row per CDR3 protein. The repertoire includes 800,000 to 950,000 distinct CDR3 sequences, about 28% of them detected once, and roughly 10% sits in the top ten. This sample also belongs to another study, concerning T cells of mothers and their children.

The sample was blood. These receptors originate from a woman between 35 and 50 years old in good health.

The sample holds a few counts of this clonotype. The chain recombines TRBV6-5 with TRBJ2-3; 9 bases fit TRBD1. The CDR3 has 16 residues. From germline, CDR1 is MNHEY and CDR2 SVGAGI. Trimming took 5 bases from V and 1 from J; bases not matched to a gene: 7. The chain's CDR3 is CASSPGTGLGTDTQYF. For the CDR3, the DNA is TGTGCCAGCAGTCCCGGGACAGGGTTGGGCACAGATACGCAGTATTTT.

This clonotype was counted ten times or more. In DNA, the CDR3 is TGCGCCAGCAGCCACGGACAGGGGTCTGGGGCCAACGTCCTGACTTTC. It yields the protein CASSHGQGSGANVLTF. The chain employs TRBV4-3 and TRBJ2-6, with 9 positions matching TRBD1. The CDR3 extends over 16 amino acids. V shed 3 bases, J shed 1 base, and the junction held 1 base outside the gene matches. Germline values: CDR1 LGHNA, CDR2 YSLEER.